Below are 23 T cell receptor beta chains sequenced from a single sample in a study of blood T cell repertoires in COVID-19 (dated by TCRdb to 2018 to 2021). Library preparation used the immunoSEQ multiplex PCR assay. Not all clones reach the TCRdb copy of this immuneACCESS table, which keeps in-frame sequences only. Checked studies attribute under half of the gap to unresolved V genes and leave the rest unexplained. Here the sample has more than 150,000 clones; 81% occur a single time. The top ten clones comprise around 10% of the sample. The sample comprised peripheral blood. These receptors all stem from a woman aged 80 or over with COVID-19, enrolled during active disease.

The chain employs TRBV6-5 and TRBJ2-3, with D perhaps TRBD2 (7 bases). V lost 6 bases to trimming and J lost 0 bases, with 13 bases between them. CDR1 MNHEY and CDR2 SVGAGI come from the germline V gene. CDR3 length: 15 amino acids. CDR3 protein: CASSQGRGSTDTQYF. CDR3 sequence (DNA): TGTGCCAGCAGCCAGGGGAGGGGGAGCACAGATACGCAGTATTTT.

This chain connects TRBV5-6 to TRBJ2-2; D perhaps matches TRBD1 (5 bases). V was clipped by 2 bases and J by 3 bases, with 14 bases between them. The CDR3 has 16 amino acids. Looked up from germline, CDR1 is SGHDT and CDR2 is YYEEEE. The CDR3: CASSLQVSAYTGELFF. CDR3 in DNA: TGTGCCAGCAGCTTACAGGTCTCGGCTTACACCGGGGAGCTGTTTTTT.

This chain uses TRBV5-5 with TRBJ2-7, with D unclear. The germline CDR1 and CDR2 sequences are SGHKS and YYEKEE (reference sequence). The CDR3 length is 14 residues. Deletions cut 0 bases from V and 0 bases from J, with 7 bases between. CDR3 coding DNA: TGTGCCAGCAGCTTGGCGGGTAGCTCCTACGAGCAGTACTTC. Translated, it gives CASSLAGSSYEQYF.

The gene calls are TRBV6-1 and TRBJ1-2; 11 positions agree with TRBD1. V shed 0 bases, J shed 6 bases, and the junction held 9 bases outside the gene matches. The CDR3 is 17 amino acids. The germline gives CDR1 MNHNS, CDR2 SASEGT. Written as DNA, the CDR3 is TGTGCCAGCAGTGAAGCGCTTCACCGGGACAGGGGGGATGGCTACACCTTC. Translation: CASSEALHRDRGDGYTF.

The chain uses TRBV28 and TRBJ1-1; D uncertain. Germline CDR1 MDHEN, CDR2 SYDVKM. This CDR3 is 13 amino acids long. Deletions cut 5 bases from V and 1 base from J, with 8 bases between. CDR3 sequence reads: CASSTRRNTEAFF. Written as DNA, the CDR3 is TGTGCCAGCAGTACAAGGAGGAACACTGAAGCTTTCTTT.

The V and J genes are TRBV7-9 and TRBJ2-5; no firm D call. Germline CDR1 is SEHNR and CDR2 is FQNEAQ (reference sequence). CDR3 length: 14 amino acids. The V end lost 1 base, the J end lost 5 bases, and 11 bases lay between the germline ends. In DNA, the CDR3 is TGTGCCAGCAGCTTAGATATTTCGGGTGAGACCCAGTACTTC. It is translated as CASSLDISGETQYF.

CDR3 bases: TGTGCCAGCAGCTTAGGACTAGCCCCCCACACAGATACGCAGTATTTT. This sequence encodes CASSLGLAPHTDTQYF. This chain uses TRBV7-2 with TRBJ2-3; 7 bases map to TRBD2. The V segment lost 1 base and the J segment 2 bases; nucleotides outside the gene matches: 6. Per the germline V gene, CDR1 is SGHTA and CDR2 is FQGNSA. The CDR3 runs 16 residues.

The genes are TRBV4-1 and TRBJ2-2; 8 positions agree with TRBD1. Trimming took 4 bases from V and 3 from J; bases not matched to a gene: 10. This CDR3 is 17 amino acids long. Germline V gives CDR1 MGHRA, CDR2 YSYEKL. The CDR3 sequence: CASSLRTGRADTGELFF. CDR3 DNA: TGCGCCAGCAGCCTCCGGACAGGGCGGGCGGACACCGGGGAGCTGTTTTTT.

The chain recombines TRBV11-3 with TRBJ2-7, with TRBD1 matching over 9 bases. The ends lost 4 bases at V and 7 bases at J; junction bases unmatched: 8. Germline CDR1 and CDR2: SGHNT and YENEEA. The CDR3 has 14 amino acids. The CDR3 coding sequence is TGTGCCAGCAGCTCCACCACAGGGGGCGGAGAGCAGTACTTC. It yields the protein CASSSTTGGGEQYF. Complete variable domain (other parts from reference TRBV11-3 and TRBJ2-7): EAGVVQSPRYKIIEKKQPVAFWCNPISGHNTLYWYLQNLGQGPELLIRYENEEAVDDSQLPKDRFSAERLKGVDSTLKIQPAELGDSAVYLCASSSTTGGGEQYFGPGTRLTVT.

V and J are TRBV24-1 and TRBJ2-2, with TRBD1 matching over 8 bases. The length of the CDR3 is 16 residues. V gave up 0 bases and J gave up 4 bases; unmatched junction bases: 3. The germline gives CDR1 KGHDR, CDR2 SFDVKD. The DNA of the CDR3 is TGTGCCACCAGTGATTTGGGACAGGGCACCACCGGGGAGCTGTTTTTT. Protein: CATSDLGQGTTGELFF.

CDR3 nucleotide sequence: TGCAGCGTAGGCGGAATTGGGCAAGAGACCCAGTACTTC. Residues: CSVGGIGQETQYF. The chain is built from TRBV29-1 and TRBJ2-5; unclear D gene. Trimming took off 6 bases at V and 2 bases at J, with 13 bases between the two ends. This CDR3 has 13 residues. From germline, CDR1 is SQVTM and CDR2 ANQGSEA.

CDR3: CASSPGQGFSAFF. The CDR3 region has the DNA TGTGCCAGCAGTCCGGGACAGGGGTTTTCCGCTTTCTTT. The chain links TRBV6-5 to TRBJ1-1, with 10 nucleotides matching TRBD1. The length of the CDR3 is 13 residues. Germline V gene sequence: CDR1 MNHEY, CDR2 SVGAGI. The V and J ends lost 5 bases and 11 bases, in that order; junction bases with no gene match: 8.

This clone has just one count. The chain employs TRBV4-2 and TRBJ2-3; 12 nucleotides line up with TRBD2. Trimming took 1 base from V and 4 from J; bases not matched to a gene: 6. The germline gives CDR1 LGHNA, CDR2 YNFKEQ. The CDR3 length is 17 residues. CDR3 loop: CASSQGRLAGDSDTQYF. As DNA, the CDR3 is TGTGCCAGCAGCCAAGGCAGACTAGCGGGAGATTCAGATACGCAGTATTTT.

The chain couples TRBV6-5 to TRBJ1-6; TRBD1 matches at 9 bases. The CDR3 runs to 14 residues. Germline V gene lookup returns CDR1 MNHEY and CDR2 SVGAGI. CDR3 in DNA: TGTGCTGTAGCACCGGGGACAGGGAATTCACCCCTCCACTTT. Translation: CAVAPGTGNSPLHF.

The genes are TRBV6-5 and TRBJ2-2, with 8 bases fitting TRBD1. The CDR3 has 14 residues. Trimming cost V 7 bases and J 6 bases; bases outside gene matches: 7. Germline CDR1 reads MNHEY; CDR2 reads SVGAGI. The CDR3 DNA is TGTGCCAGCACCAGGACAGGGAATGCCGGGGAGCTGTTTTTT. This encodes CASTRTGNAGELFF.

The rearrangement joins TRBV18 to TRBJ1-1; the match to TRBD1 covers 8 bases. From germline, CDR1 is KGHSH and CDR2 LQKENI. The CDR3 is made up of 14 amino acids. V trimming: 2 bases; J trimming: 6 bases; junction bases outside the gene matches: 5. The chain's CDR3 is CASSPGQGRAEAFF. In nucleotides, the CDR3 is TGTGCCAGCTCACCAGGACAGGGTAGAGCTGAAGCTTTCTTT.

As concerns this clone: This specimen includes other DNA sequences encoding the same CDR3. The chain combines TRBV5-1 with TRBJ1-5; D is ambiguous. The CDR3 sequence is 14 residues long. The V gene's germline CDR1 is SGHRS and CDR2 YFSETQ. V lost 0 bases, J lost 1 base, and 5 bases lay in between. In DNA, the CDR3 is TGCGCCAGCAGCTTGGACGGGAGCAATCAGCCCCAGCATTTT. It codes for CASSLDGSNQPQHF.

The V call is TRBV6-5, the J call TRBJ2-2, with D tentatively TRBD2 (6 bases). Per the germline V gene, CDR1 is MNHEY and CDR2 is SVGAGI. CDR3 length: 15 residues. Deletions cut 6 bases from V and 7 bases from J, with 18 bases between. CDR3 protein: CASSLGGSRVGELFF. CDR3 coding DNA: TGTGCCAGCAGCCTGGGGGGTTCGCGGGTCGGGGAGCTGTTTTTT.

The CDR3 DNA is TGTGCCAGTAGTACCAGGACTAGCGTTTACAATGAGCAGTTCTTC. Amino acids: CASSTRTSVYNEQFF. V gene TRBV19 combines with J gene TRBJ2-1, with 9 nucleotides matching TRBD2. V was clipped by 4 bases and J by 4 bases; unmatched bases: 5. This CDR3 is 15 amino acids long. Germline values: CDR1 LNHDA, CDR2 SQIVND (reference sequence).

The chain joins TRBV2 to TRBJ2-6, with D unresolved. The germline V gene encodes CDR1 SNHLY and CDR2 FYNNEI. CDR3 size: 15 residues. V was pared by 8 bases and J by 1 base, with 12 bases between. The CDR3 DNA reads TGTGCCAGCCAACAACGTCTGTCTGGGGCCAACGTCCTGACTTTC. This translates into CASQQRLSGANVLTF.

The chain has TRBV28 and TRBJ1-2; the D gene is possibly TRBD1 (5 bases). This CDR3 region has 13 residues. Germline assignment: CDR1 MDHEN and CDR2 SYDVKM. V dropped 4 bases and J dropped 4 bases, with 10 bases sitting between them. Here the CDR3 reads CASSWGGIYGYTF. The CDR3 coding sequence is TGTGCCAGCAGTTGGGGGGGAATCTATGGCTACACCTTC.

The chain carries TRBV5-3 and TRBJ1-1; the match to TRBD1 covers 8 bases. TRBV5-3 is designated an ORF whose function remains uncertain. V lost 4 bases and J lost 7; bases outside the gene matches: 21. The CDR3 length is 18 residues. The CDR3: CARSPGVGPGQAYREAFF. As DNA, the CDR3 is TGTGCCAGAAGCCCCGGGGTGGGCCCGGGACAGGCATATCGTGAAGCTTTCTTT.

This sequence joins TRBV15 and TRBJ1-2; weak D call: TRBD1 (5 bases). V was cut by 7 bases and J by 3 bases, with 12 bases left in between. CDR1 is LNHNV and CDR2 is YYDKDF in the germline V gene (reference sequence). The CDR3 spans 13 residues. For the CDR3, the DNA is TGTGCCACCAAACGGGGGAGGGACTATGGCTACACCTTC. Residues: CATKRGRDYGYTF. Full variable domain (rest looked up from reference TRBV15 and TRBJ1-2): DAMVIQNPRYQVTQFGKPVTLSCSQTLNHNVMYWYQQKSSQAPKLLFHYYDKDFNNEADTPDNFQSRRPNTSFCFLDIRSPGLGDTAMYLCATKRGRDYGYTFGSGTRLTVV.